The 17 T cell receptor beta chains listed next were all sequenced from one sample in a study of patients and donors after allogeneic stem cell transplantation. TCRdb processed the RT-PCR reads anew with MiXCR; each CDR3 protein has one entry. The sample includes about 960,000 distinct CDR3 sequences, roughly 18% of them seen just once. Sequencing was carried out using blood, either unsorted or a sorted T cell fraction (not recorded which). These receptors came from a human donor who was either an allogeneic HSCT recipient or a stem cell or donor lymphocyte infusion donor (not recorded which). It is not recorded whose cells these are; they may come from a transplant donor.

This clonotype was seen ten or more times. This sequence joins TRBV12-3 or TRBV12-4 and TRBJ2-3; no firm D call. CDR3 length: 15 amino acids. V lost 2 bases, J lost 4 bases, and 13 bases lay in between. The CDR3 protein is CASSLWGRVADTQYF. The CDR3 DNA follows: TGTGCCAGCAGTTTATGGGGAAGGGTTGCAGATACGCAGTATTTT.

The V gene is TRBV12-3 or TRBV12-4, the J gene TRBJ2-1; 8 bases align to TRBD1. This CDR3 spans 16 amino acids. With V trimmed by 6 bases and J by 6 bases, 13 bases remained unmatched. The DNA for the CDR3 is TGTGCCAGCAGCCCTACCGGACAGGGAAGACGCAATGAGCAGTTCTTC. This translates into CASSPTGQGRRNEQFF.

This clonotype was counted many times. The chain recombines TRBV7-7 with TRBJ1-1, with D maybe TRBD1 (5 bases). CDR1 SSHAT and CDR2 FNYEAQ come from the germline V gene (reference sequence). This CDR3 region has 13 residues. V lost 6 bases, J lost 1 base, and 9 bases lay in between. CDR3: CASSIDRNTEAFF. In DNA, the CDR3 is TGTGCCAGCAGTATCGACAGGAACACTGAAGCTTTCTTT.

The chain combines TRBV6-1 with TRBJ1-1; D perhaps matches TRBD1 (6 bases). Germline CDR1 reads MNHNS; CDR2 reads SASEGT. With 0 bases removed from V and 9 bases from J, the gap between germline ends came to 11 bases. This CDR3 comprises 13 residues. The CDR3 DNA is TGTGCCAGCAGTGAAGCTAGGGGGGATAAAGCTTTCTTT. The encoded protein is CASSEARGDKAFF.

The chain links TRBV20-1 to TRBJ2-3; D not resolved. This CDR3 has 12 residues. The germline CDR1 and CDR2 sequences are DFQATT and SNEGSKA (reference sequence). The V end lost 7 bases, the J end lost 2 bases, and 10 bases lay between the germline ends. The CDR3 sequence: CSDPGYTDTQYF. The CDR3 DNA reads TGCAGTGACCCGGGCTACACAGATACGCAGTATTTT.

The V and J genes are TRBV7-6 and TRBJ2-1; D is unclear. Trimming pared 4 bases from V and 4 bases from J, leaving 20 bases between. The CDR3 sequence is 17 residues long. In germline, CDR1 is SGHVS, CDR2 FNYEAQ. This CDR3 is CASSSDPEERAYNEQFF. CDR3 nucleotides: TGTGCCAGCAGCTCCGACCCCGAGGAACGGGCTTACAATGAGCAGTTCTTC.

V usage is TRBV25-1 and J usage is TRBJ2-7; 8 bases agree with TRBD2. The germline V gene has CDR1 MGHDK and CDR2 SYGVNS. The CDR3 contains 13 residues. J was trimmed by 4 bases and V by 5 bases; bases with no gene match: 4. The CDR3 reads CASSRSGRYEQYF. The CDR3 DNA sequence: TGTGCCAGCAGTCGAAGCGGGAGATACGAGCAGTACTTC.

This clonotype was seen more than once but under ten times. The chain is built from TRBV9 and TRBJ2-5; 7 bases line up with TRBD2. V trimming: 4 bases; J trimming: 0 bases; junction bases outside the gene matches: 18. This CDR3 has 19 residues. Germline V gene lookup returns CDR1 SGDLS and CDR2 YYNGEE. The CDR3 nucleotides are TGTGCCAGCAGCACCGCGGGACCAGGGAGCGGGGAAAACCAAGAGACCCAGTACTTC. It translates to CASSTAGPGSGENQETQYF.

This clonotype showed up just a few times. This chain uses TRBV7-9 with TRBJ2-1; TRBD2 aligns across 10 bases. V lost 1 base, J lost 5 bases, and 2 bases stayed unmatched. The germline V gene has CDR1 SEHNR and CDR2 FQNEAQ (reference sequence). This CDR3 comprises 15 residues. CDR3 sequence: CASSLVLAGDNEQFF. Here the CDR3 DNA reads TGTGCCAGCAGCTTAGTGCTAGCGGGGGACAATGAGCAGTTCTTC.

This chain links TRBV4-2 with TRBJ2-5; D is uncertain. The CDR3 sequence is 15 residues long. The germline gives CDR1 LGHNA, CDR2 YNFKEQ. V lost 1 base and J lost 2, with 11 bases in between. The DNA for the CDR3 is TGTGCCAGCAGCCAAGTAGAGGACGCACAAGAGACCCAGTACTTC. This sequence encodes CASSQVEDAQETQYF.

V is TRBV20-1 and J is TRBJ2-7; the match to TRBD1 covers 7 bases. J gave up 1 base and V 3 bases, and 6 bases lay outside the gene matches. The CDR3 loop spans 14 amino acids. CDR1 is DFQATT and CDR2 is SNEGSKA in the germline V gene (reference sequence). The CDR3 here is CSARGSGGSYEQYF. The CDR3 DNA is TGCAGTGCTAGGGGGTCAGGGGGATCCTACGAGCAGTACTTC.

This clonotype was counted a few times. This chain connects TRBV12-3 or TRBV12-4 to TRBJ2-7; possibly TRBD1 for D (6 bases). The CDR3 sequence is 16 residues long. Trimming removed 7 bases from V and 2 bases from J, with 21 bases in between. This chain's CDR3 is CASTATGSEGTYEQYF. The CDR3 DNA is TGTGCCAGCACCGCTACAGGGTCTGAGGGGACCTACGAGCAGTACTTC.

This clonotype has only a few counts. DNA for the CDR3: TGTGCCAGCAGCTTATTGCCTAGCGGGGGCTACAATGAGCAGTTCTTC. Its translation is CASSLLPSGGYNEQFF. The chain employs TRBV11-2 and TRBJ2-1, with TRBD2 matching over 10 bases. Germline trimming cut 2 bases from V and 3 bases from J; bases unmatched to any gene: 4. Germline CDR1 SGHAT, CDR2 FQNNGV. This CDR3 has 16 amino acids.

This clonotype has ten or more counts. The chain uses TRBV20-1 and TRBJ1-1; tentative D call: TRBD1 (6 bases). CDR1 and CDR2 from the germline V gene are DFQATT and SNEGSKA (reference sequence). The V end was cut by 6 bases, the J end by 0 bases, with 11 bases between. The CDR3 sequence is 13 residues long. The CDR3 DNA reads TGCAGTGCCCGGAGGGGGTTGAACACTGAAGCTTTCTTT. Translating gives CSARRGLNTEAFF.

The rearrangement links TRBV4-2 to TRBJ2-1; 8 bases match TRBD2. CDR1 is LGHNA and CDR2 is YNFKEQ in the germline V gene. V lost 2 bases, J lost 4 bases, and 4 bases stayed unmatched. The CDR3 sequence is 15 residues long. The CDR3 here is CASSQNPGGYNEQFF. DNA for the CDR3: TGTGCCAGCAGCCAAAACCCGGGAGGGTACAATGAGCAGTTCTTC.

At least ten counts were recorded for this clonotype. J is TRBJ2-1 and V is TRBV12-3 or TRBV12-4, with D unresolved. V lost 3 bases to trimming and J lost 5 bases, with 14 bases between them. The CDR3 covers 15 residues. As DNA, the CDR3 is TGTGCCAGCAGTTTTCCCCTGGGGATACACAATGAGCAGTTCTTC. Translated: CASSFPLGIHNEQFF.

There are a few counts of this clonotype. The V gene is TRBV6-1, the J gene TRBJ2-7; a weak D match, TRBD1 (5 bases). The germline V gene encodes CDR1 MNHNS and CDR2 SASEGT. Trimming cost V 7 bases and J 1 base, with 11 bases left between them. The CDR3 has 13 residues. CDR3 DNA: TGTGCCAGCATACAACCAGGGTCCTACGAGCAGTACTTC. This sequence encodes CASIQPGSYEQYF.